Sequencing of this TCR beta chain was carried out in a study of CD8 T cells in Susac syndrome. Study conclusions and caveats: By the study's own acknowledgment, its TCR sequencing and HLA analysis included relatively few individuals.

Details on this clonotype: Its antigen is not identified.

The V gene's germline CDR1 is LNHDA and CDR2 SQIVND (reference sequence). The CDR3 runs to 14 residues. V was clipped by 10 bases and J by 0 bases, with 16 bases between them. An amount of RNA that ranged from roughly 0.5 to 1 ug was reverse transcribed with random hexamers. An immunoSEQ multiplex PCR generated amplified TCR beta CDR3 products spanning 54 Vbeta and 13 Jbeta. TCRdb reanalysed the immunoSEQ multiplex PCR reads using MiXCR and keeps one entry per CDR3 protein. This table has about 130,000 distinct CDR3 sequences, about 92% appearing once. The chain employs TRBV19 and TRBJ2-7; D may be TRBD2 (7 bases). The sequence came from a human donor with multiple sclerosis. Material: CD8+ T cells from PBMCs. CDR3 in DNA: TGTGCCAACGATAGGGGGGGGAGCTCCTACGAGCAGTACGTC. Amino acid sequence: CANDRGGSSYEQYV.